These 16 T cell receptor beta chains were all obtained from the same sample, sequenced in a study of OX40 agonist ivuxolimab in advanced cancers. TCRdb's table, derived via immunoSEQ multiplex PCR, lists solely in-frame clones and lacks some. The table includes 50,000 to 70,000 clones, approximately 85% detected once. The sample here was CD4+ or CD8+ T cells sorted from blood, taken in a trial of the OX40 agonist ivuxolimab. These receptors came from an adult with an advanced solid tumor such as melanoma, head and neck, liver or kidney cancer.

The V and J genes are TRBV27 and TRBJ2-3, with D tentatively TRBD1 (6 bases). This CDR3 comprises 15 residues. Germline assignment: CDR1 MNHEY and CDR2 SMNVEV (reference sequence). V lost 5 bases to trimming and J lost 5 bases, with 17 bases between them. CDR3 nucleotide sequence: TGTGCCAGCAGTCCGATGCAGGGGCCGGTAGATACGCAGTATTTT. This encodes CASSPMQGPVDTQYF.

This chain uses TRBV2 with TRBJ1-1; D is possibly TRBD1 (6 bases). The CDR3 has 13 amino acids. Trimming removed 6 bases from V and 4 bases from J, with 12 bases in between. Germline CDR1 reads SNHLY; CDR2 reads FYNNEI. CDR3 sequence: CASRPGVFTEAFF. Here the CDR3 DNA reads TGTGCCAGCAGACCAGGGGTGTTCACTGAAGCTTTCTTT.

CDR3 sequence: CASSMTGGPGYEQYF. The CDR3 nucleotides are TGTGCCAGCAGTATGACAGGGGGCCCGGGCTACGAGCAGTACTTC. J is TRBJ2-7 and V is TRBV7-3, with TRBD1 matching over 10 bases. The CDR3 consists of 15 residues. The junction had 8 bases not matched to a gene; V was cut back by 6 bases and J by 3 bases. Germline assignment: CDR1 SGHTA and CDR2 FQGTGA.

A word on this clone: The germline gene is not matched at one end of the junction; a read error may be the cause. The J gene is TRBJ2-3, the V gene TRBV11-3, with 8 positions matching TRBD2. In germline, CDR1 is SGHNT, CDR2 YENEEA. The CDR3 has 13 amino acids. CDR3 sequence reads: CASSLAGLDTQYF. CDR3 sequence (DNA): TGTGCCAGCAGTTTAGCGGGATTAGATACGCAGTATTTT.

The V gene is TRBV9, the J gene TRBJ2-2, with 11 nucleotides matching TRBD2. This CDR3 contains 17 residues. Germline trimming cut 3 bases from V and 4 bases from J; bases unmatched to any gene: 8. The germline V gene encodes CDR1 SGDLS and CDR2 YYNGEE. The CDR3: CASSDIAGGPSTGELFF. The CDR3 DNA reads TGTGCCAGCAGCGATATAGCGGGAGGGCCAAGCACCGGGGAGCTGTTTTTT.

The chain carries TRBV5-1 and TRBJ2-7; D gene uncertain. Germline V gene data show CDR1 as SGHRS and CDR2 as YFSETQ. The CDR3 runs 11 residues. V was shortened by 3 bases and J by 3 bases, with 4 bases between the two germline ends. The CDR3: CASSSHYEQYF. CDR3 DNA sequence: TGCGCCAGCAGCTCTCACTACGAGCAGTACTTC. The complete variable domain, with remaining parts taken from reference TRBV5-1 and TRBJ2-7, reads KAGVTQTPRYLIKTRGQQVTLSCSPISGHRSVSWYQQTPGQGLQFLFEYFSETQRNKGNFPGRFSGRQFSNSRSEMNVSTLELGDSALYLCASSSHYEQYFGPGTRLTVT.

The rearrangement links TRBV18 to TRBJ1-2; unclear D gene. CDR3 size: 15 residues. Germline values: CDR1 KGHSH, CDR2 LQKENI. V was trimmed by 1 base and J by 1 base, leaving 10 bases between them. CDR3 in amino acids: CASSPRPPNNYGYTF. In nucleotides, the CDR3 is TGTGCCAGCTCACCACGTCCCCCGAATAACTATGGCTACACCTTC.

V is TRBV5-5 and J is TRBJ2-7; D is undetermined. CDR3 length: 13 residues. V shed 1 base and J shed 3 bases, with 8 bases lying between them. From germline, CDR1 is SGHKS and CDR2 YYEKEE (reference sequence). The CDR3 nucleotides are TGTGCCAGCAGCTTGCGAGAGTACTACGAGCAGTACTTC. It specifies CASSLREYYEQYF. The full variable domain, its missing parts supplied by reference TRBV5-5 and TRBJ2-7, is DAGVTQSPTHLIKTRGQQVTLRCSPISGHKSVSWYQQVLGQGPQFIFQYYEKEERGRGNFPDRFSARQFPNYSSELNVNALLLGDSALYLCASSLREYYEQYFGPGTRLTVT.

The chain links TRBV10-3 to TRBJ1-3; 7 bases line up with TRBD1. The trim removed 4 bases at V and 0 bases at J, leaving 3 bases unmatched. The length of the CDR3 is 15 residues. In germline, CDR1 is ENHRY, CDR2 SYGVKD. CDR3 sequence (DNA): TGTGCCATCAGTGGCCCAGGGGGCTCTGGAAACACCATATATTTT. Translating it yields CAISGPGGSGNTIYF.

V gene TRBV4-1 combines with J gene TRBJ1-6; D not certain. V lost 1 base to trimming and J lost 9 bases, with 13 bases between them. Germline CDR1 is MGHRA and CDR2 is YSYEKL. This CDR3 spans 15 amino acids. The CDR3 here is CASSQASDWGSPLHF. CDR3 DNA sequence: TGCGCCAGCAGCCAAGCGTCGGATTGGGGTTCACCCCTCCACTTT.

V usage is TRBV5-5 and J usage is TRBJ1-2, with TRBD1 as a possible D gene (5 bases). The V gene's germline CDR1 is SGHKS and CDR2 YYEKEE (reference sequence). Between the trimmed V and J ends, which lost 2 bases and 2 bases, there was a span of 16 bases. There are 16 residues in the CDR3. The CDR3 DNA reads as TGTGCCAGCAGCTTCGGACATCGGACACCGAACTATGGCTACACCTTC. Translating it yields CASSFGHRTPNYGYTF.

The rearrangement uses TRBV18 and TRBJ2-1, with 9 bases matching TRBD1. The CDR3 is made up of 15 amino acids. The trim removed 2 bases at V and 7 bases at J, leaving 6 bases unmatched. Germline V gene data show CDR1 as KGHSH and CDR2 as LQKENI. The CDR3 loop reads CASSPSDRGRNEQFF. CDR3 in DNA: TGTGCCAGCTCACCAAGCGACAGGGGGAGGAATGAGCAGTTCTTC.

The chain couples TRBV11-3 to TRBJ2-1; possible D gene TRBD1, 6 bases. CDR3 length: 17 amino acids. The V and J ends lost 1 base and 5 bases respectively, with 18 bases between them. Per germline, CDR1 SGHNT and CDR2 YENEEA. The CDR3 region is CASSLGETGNSHNEQFF. In nucleotides, the CDR3 is TGTGCCAGCAGCTTAGGAGAGACAGGCAACTCTCACAATGAGCAGTTCTTC.

J is TRBJ2-7 and V is TRBV6-6; D gene uncertain. The germline V gene encodes CDR1 MNHNY and CDR2 SVGAGI (reference sequence). V was trimmed by 6 bases and J by 0 bases, leaving 6 bases between them. This CDR3 is built from 12 residues. CDR3 in DNA: TGTGCCAGCAGCGGCAGCTCCTACGAGCAGTACTTC. Translated, it gives CASSGSSYEQYF.

This clone was counted a single time. The chain uses TRBV7-9 and TRBJ1-2, with TRBD1 identical over 9 bases. CDR1 is SEHNR, CDR2 FQNEAQ, per germline (reference sequence). The CDR3 totals 13 residues. V lost 7 bases, J lost 5 bases, and 5 bases stayed unmatched. CDR3 DNA sequence: TGTGCCAGCACCCCCGGACAGGGGTATGGCTACACCTTC. Amino acid sequence: CASTPGQGYGYTF.

This chain joins TRBV5-1 and TRBJ2-1, with 8 bases lining up with TRBD1. V shed 4 bases and J 2 bases; nucleotides not matched to a gene: 8. The germline V gene encodes CDR1 SGHRS and CDR2 YFSETQ. CDR3 length equals 16 residues. The CDR3 protein is CASSLDRDRTYNEQFF. CDR3 DNA: TGCGCCAGCAGCCTAGACCGGGACAGGACCTACAATGAGCAGTTCTTC. The entire variable domain, with the rest obtained from reference TRBV5-1 and TRBJ2-1, is as follows: KAGVTQTPRYLIKTRGQQVTLSCSPISGHRSVSWYQQTPGQGLQFLFEYFSETQRNKGNFPGRFSGRQFSNSRSEMNVSTLELGDSALYLCASSLDRDRTYNEQFFGPGTRLTVL.